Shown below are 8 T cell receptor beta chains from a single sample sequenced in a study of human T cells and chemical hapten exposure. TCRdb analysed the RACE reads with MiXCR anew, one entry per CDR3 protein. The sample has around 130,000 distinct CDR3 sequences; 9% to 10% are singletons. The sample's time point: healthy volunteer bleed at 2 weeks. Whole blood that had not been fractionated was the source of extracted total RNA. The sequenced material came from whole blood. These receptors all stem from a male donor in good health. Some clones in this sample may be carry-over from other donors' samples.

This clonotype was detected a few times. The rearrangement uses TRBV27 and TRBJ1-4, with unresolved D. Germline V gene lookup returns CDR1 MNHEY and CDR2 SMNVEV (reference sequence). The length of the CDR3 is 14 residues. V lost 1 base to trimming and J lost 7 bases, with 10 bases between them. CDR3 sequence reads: CASSLFTLSEKLFF. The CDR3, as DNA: TGTGCCAGCAGTTTATTTACGCTAAGTGAAAAACTGTTTTTT.

CDR3 DNA: TGTGCCAGCAGCGTAGCAGGGTTACAGGAGCAGTTCTTC. Amino acid sequence: CASSVAGLQEQFF. The chain combines TRBV9 with TRBJ2-1; tentative D call: TRBD1 (5 bases). V lost 0 bases and J lost 10, with 11 bases in between. CDR1 and CDR2 from the germline V gene are SGDLS and YYNGEE. The CDR3 consists of 13 residues.

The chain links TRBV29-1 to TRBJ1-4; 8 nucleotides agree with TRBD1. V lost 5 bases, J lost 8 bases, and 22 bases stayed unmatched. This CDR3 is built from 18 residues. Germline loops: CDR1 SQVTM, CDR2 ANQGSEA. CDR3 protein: CSVLLRRTGLSGKEKLFF. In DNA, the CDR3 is TGCAGCGTTCTCCTAAGGAGGACAGGGCTGTCAGGGAAGGAAAAACTGTTTTTT.

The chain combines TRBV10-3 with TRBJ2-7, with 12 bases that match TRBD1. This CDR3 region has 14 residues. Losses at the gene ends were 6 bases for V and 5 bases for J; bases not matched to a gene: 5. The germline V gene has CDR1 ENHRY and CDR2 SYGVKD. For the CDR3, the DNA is TGTGCCATCAGGCCCGGGACAGGGGGCCACGAGCAGTACTTC. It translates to CAIRPGTGGHEQYF.

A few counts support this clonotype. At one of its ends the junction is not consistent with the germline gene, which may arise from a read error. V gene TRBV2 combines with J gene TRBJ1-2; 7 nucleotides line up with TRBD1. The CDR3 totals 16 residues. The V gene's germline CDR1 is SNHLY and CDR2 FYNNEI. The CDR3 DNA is TGTACCAGCAGTGAAAGTCAGGGGGGTTCTTACTATGGCTACACCTTC. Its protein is CTSSESQGGSYYGYTF.

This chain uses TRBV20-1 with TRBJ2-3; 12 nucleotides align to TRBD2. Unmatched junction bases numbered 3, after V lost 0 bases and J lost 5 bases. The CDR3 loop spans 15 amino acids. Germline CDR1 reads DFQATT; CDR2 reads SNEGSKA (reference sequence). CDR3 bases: TGCAGTGCTAGAGACGCTAGCGGGGGGGGAGATACGCAGTATTTT. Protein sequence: CSARDASGGGDTQYF.

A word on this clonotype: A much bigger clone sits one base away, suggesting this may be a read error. CDR3 region: CASRRSPGLGYEQYF. In nucleotides, the CDR3 is TGCGCCAGCAGACGTAGCCCAGGGTTAGGGTACGAGCAGTACTTC. The chain couples TRBV4-3 to TRBJ2-7, with a tentative D call TRBD1 (5 bases). V lost 6 bases and J lost 4, with 19 bases in between. The germline gives CDR1 LGHNA, CDR2 YSLEER. The CDR3 contains 15 residues.

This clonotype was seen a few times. The CDR3 loop reads CASSGRGLGGAFF. The CDR3 nucleotides read TGTGCCAGTAGCGGCAGGGGGCTCGGTGGAGCTTTCTTT. This rearrangement joins TRBV19 to TRBJ1-1; TRBD1 matches at 8 bases. There are 13 residues in the CDR3. The germline V gene encodes CDR1 LNHDA and CDR2 SQIVND (reference sequence). V trimming: 6 bases; J trimming: 10 bases; junction bases outside the gene matches: 10.